This T cell receptor (beta chain) came from a study of response to subunit inactivated influenza vaccine. From germline, CDR1 is DFQATT and CDR2 SNEGSKA (reference sequence). This CDR3 is built from 16 residues. Trimming took 6 bases from V and 1 from J, leaving 19 bases between them. TCRdb re-called the RT-PCR reads with MiXCR, one entry per CDR3 protein. The table has about 180,000 distinct CDR3 sequences, about 9% seen once. Sequencing used non-naive T cells sorted from PBMCs, obtained on the day of vaccination. The V gene is TRBV20-1, the J gene TRBJ2-4, with D tentatively TRBD2 (6 bases). The TCR originated in a man aged 50 to 60 who received an inactivated influenza vaccine. The CDR3 loop reads CSAHPGEPGAKNIQYF. The CDR3 DNA is TGCAGTGCCCATCCGGGAGAGCCCGGGGCCAAAAACATTCAGTACTTC.